This T cell receptor beta chain was found in a study of T cells in Graves' hyperthyroidism and ophthalmopathy. General study findings and limits: In blood, most of the thyroid clonotypes expanded above 0.001 were also present.

This clonotype was detected only a few times. What it recognizes is unknown. No conserved phenylalanine or tryptophan is present at the end of the CDR3, so a read error is the likely explanation. The germline gives CDR1 SGHVS, CDR2 FNYEAQ. V was pared by 0 bases and J by 6 bases, with 11 bases between. The CDR3 sequence is 15 residues long. RNA transcripts served as the template for amplifying TCR beta CDR3 regions. HTBI primers were the set used in a first-round RT-PCR of the TCR CDR3. Via MiXCR, TCRdb re-called the multiplex PCR reads, giving one row per CDR3 protein. The table lists hundreds of thousands of distinct CDR3 sequences, 11% to 15% of them singletons.

This receptor was identified in a young woman with Graves' hyperthyroidism. The rearrangement links TRBV7-6 to TRBJ2-2, with D perhaps TRBD2 (6 bases). Sequencing was performed on blood. This CDR3 is CASSLADGSAGELFC. The DNA of the CDR3 is TGTGCCAGCAGCTTAGCGGACGGGAGTGCCGGGGAGCTGTTTTGT.